This record concerns one T cell receptor (beta chain) sequence. This sample stems from a study of blood T cell repertoires in COVID-19. On the study more broadly: Italy, Spain and the United States were the sources of the convalescent and acute COVID-19 samples.

In the source study's methods: Amplification of reference gene primers was used by the study to estimate nucleated cell counts. The table came from immunoSEQ multiplex PCR; TCRdb's copy has only in-frame clones and leaves some out. V and J calls and clone size are copied from that table; D and trimming were computed from the DNA. The repertoire has 20,000 to 25,000 clones, about 86% of them found once; the top ten carry roughly 19%. From germline, CDR1 is SGHAT and CDR2 FQNNGV. The CDR3 length is 13 residues. Between the trimmed V and J ends, which lost 5 bases and 2 bases, there was a span of 10 bases.

The J gene is TRBJ2-7, the V gene TRBV11-2; TRBD1 might be the D (6 bases). Sequenced sample: peripheral blood. The TCR was taken from a human donor with acute or convalescent COVID-19. The donor label of this sample is uncertain. The chain's CDR3 is CASSRGQTYEQYF. The CDR3 nucleotides are TGTGCCAGCAGCCGTGGACAGACCTACGAGCAGTACTTC.